The clone carrying this T cell receptor (beta chain) was counted a single time. This sample stems from a study of identifying expanded T cells in peripheral blood. The CDR3 sequence is 15 residues long. Germline assignment: CDR1 SGDLS and CDR2 YYNGEE. V was clipped by 3 bases and J by 9 bases, with 19 bases between them. The table came from immunoSEQ multiplex PCR; TCRdb's copy has only in-frame clones and leaves some out. Of tens of thousands of clones listed, 84% were seen once; the top ten hold roughly a fifth. No infections or other immune events were documented during collection. The TCR originated in a person aged 18 to 70 in good health. The sample consisted of blood. The rearrangement joins TRBV9 to TRBJ2-1; D may be TRBD2 (5 bases). The CDR3 here is CASSAVTRRDGEQFF. CDR3 bases: TGTGCCAGCAGCGCCGTTACTAGAAGGGATGGTGAGCAGTTCTTC.